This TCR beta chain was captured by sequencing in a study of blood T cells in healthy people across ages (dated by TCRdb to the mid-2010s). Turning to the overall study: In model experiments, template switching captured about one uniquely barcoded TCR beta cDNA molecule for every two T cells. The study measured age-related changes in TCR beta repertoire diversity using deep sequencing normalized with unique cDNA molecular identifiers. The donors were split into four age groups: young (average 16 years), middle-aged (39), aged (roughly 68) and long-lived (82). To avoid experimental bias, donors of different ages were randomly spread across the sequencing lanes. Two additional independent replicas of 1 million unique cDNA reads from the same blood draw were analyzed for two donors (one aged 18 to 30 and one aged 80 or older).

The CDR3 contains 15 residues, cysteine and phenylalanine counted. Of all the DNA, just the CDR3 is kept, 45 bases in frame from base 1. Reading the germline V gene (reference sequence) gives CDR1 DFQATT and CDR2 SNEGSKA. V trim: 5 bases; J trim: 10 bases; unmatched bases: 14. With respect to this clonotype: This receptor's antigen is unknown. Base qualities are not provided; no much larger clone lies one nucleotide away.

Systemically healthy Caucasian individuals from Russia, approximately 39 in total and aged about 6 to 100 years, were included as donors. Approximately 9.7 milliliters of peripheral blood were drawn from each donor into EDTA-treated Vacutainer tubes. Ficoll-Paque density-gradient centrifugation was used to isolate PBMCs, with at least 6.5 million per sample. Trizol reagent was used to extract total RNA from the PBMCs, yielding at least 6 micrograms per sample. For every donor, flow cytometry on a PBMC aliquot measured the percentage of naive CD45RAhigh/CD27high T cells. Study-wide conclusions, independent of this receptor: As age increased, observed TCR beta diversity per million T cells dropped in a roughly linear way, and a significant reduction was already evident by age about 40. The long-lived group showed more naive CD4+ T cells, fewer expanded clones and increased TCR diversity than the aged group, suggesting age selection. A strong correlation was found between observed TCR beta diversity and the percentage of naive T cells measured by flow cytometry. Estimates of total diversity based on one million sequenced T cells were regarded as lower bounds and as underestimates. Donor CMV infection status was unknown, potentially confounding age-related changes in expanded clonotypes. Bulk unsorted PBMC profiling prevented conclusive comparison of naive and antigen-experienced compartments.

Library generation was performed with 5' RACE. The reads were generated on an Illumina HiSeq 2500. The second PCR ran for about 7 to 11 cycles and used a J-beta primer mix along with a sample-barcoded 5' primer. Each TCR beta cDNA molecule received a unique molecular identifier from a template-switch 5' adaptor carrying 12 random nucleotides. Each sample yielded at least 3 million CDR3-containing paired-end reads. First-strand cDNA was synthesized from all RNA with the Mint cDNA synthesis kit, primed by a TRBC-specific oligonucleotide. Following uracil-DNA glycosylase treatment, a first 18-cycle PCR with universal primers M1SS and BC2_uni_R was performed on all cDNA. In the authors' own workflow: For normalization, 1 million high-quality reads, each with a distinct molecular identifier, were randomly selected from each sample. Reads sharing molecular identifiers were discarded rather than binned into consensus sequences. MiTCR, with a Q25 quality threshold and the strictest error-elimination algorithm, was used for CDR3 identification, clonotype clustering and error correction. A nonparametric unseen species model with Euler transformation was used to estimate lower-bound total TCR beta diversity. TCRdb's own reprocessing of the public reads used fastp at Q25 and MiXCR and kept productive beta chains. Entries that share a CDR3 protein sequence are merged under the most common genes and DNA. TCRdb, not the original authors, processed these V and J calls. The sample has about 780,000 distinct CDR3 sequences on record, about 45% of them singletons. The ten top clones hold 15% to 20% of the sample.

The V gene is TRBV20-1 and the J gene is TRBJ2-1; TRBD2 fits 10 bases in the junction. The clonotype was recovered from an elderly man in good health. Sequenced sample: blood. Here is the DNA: TGCAGTGCTGGAAAAGGACTAGCGGCAGTATGGGAGCAGTTCTTC. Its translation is CSAGKGLAAVWEQFF.